This TCR beta chain was obtained from a study of cytomegalovirus exposure and HLA in healthy donors. About the study: Previous work identified 95 million to 140 million unique TCR beta sequences from about 179 million T cells. Study-wide results and caveats: A later analysis reported that several of the most significant clusters appeared to be linked to common viral pathogens, among them Epstein-Barr virus.

As to this clone: As yet, its antigen is unknown.

With 60 Vbeta and 13 Jbeta primers, the PCR was carried out. Only in-frame clones appear in the TCRdb table, and some are missing; sequencing was by immunoSEQ multiplex PCR. Of roughly 100,000 clones in the sample, about 13% are singletons; the top ten hold approximately 15%. This CDR3 contains 14 residues. The germline gives CDR1 KGHSH, CDR2 LQKENI. V trimming: 3 bases; J trimming: 9 bases; junction bases outside the gene matches: 2. J is TRBJ2-2 and V is TRBV18; TRBD2 matches at 12 bases. The sequencing input was PBMCs. The TCR originated in a man aged 35-49 years in good health and CMV-seropositive. CDR3 sequence (DNA): TGTGCCAGCTCACCGACTAGCGGGAGTAGGGAGCTGTTTTTT. Protein sequence: CASSPTSGSRELFF.